The rows below give T cell receptor beta chains drawn from one sample of a study of cytomegalovirus exposure and HLA in healthy donors. The method was immunoSEQ multiplex PCR; TCRdb's version includes in-frame clones alone and lacks a portion of them. Here the sample spans about 95,000 clones, roughly 82% being singletons. What was sequenced was PBMCs. Every receptor here comes from a man aged 25-40 years in good health and CMV-seropositive. Each CDR3 is given with its conserved first and last residue. Each record gives: V gene, J gene, D gene, clone size, CDR3 length, CDR3 protein, CDR3 DNA. A D gene is named only where the DNA matches it firmly. Expanded clones get a size class; other rows say once, few or many, or leave the size out.

TRBV5-6	TRBJ1-2	TRBD1	-	15	CASSISYRGTYGYTF	TGTGCCAGCAGCATCTCTTACAGGGGAACCTATGGCTACACCTTC
TRBV11-2	TRBJ1-1	TRBD1	-	14	CASSPGQGDTEAFF	TGTGCCAGCAGCCCGGGACAGGGGGACACTGAAGCTTTCTTT
TRBV5-1	TRBJ2-7	-	-	15	CASSLVPGESYEQYF	TGCGCCAGCAGCTTGGTACCAGGGGAATCCTACGAGCAGTACTTC
TRBV28	TRBJ2-1	TRBD2	once	14	CASSSSGPVDEQFF	TGTGCCAGCAGTTCTAGCGGCCCGGTGGATGAGCAGTTCTTC
TRBV6-5	TRBJ1-5	TRBD1	once	15	CASSNRGISNQPQHF	TGTGCCAGCAGTAACAGGGGAATTAGCAATCAGCCCCAGCATTTT
TRBV6-1	TRBJ2-7	-	-	11	CASSELYEQYF	TGTGCCAGCAGTGAACTTTACGAGCAGTACTTC
TRBV30	TRBJ1-1	-	once	13	CAWSPQGNSEAFF	TGTGCCTGGAGTCCACAGGGAAACTCTGAAGCTTTCTTT
TRBV10-3	TRBJ2-7	-	-	13	CAISETSGYEQYF	TGTGCCATCAGTGAGACCTCGGGGTACGAGCAGTACTTC
TRBV19	TRBJ2-5	-	-	14	CASSMVGGQETQYF	TGTGCCAGTAGTATGGTTGGAGGGCAAGAGACCCAGTACTTC
TRBV20-1	TRBJ2-1	-	-	11	CSTGAGYEQFF	TGCAGCACGGGAGCGGGCTATGAGCAGTTCTTC
TRBV5-4	TRBJ2-1	TRBD1	-	15	CASSLGQGSRNEQFF	TGTGCCAGCAGCCTGGGACAGGGGTCTCGCAATGAGCAGTTCTTC
TRBV7-2	TRBJ2-7	TRBD1	-	16	CASSSPRTGSGYEQYF	TGTGCCAGCAGCTCTCCAAGGACAGGTTCAGGCTACGAGCAGTACTTC
TRBV6-6	TRBJ1-5	TRBD1	-	15	CASSGPGGSNQPQHF	TGTGCCAGCAGCGGTCCAGGGGGTAGCAATCAGCCCCAGCATTTT
TRBV28	TRBJ1-2	TRBD1	-	15	CASSLSGGSSYGYTF	TGTGCCAGCAGTTTATCAGGGGGCAGTAGCTATGGCTACACCTTC
TRBV10-3	TRBJ2-7	-	-	13	CAINGGNSYEQYF	TGTGCCATCAACGGAGGGAACTCCTACGAGCAGTACTTC
TRBV10-1	TRBJ2-7	-	-	14	CASSESSVPYEQYF	TGCGCCAGCAGTGAGTCGAGCGTACCCTACGAGCAGTACTTC
TRBV15	TRBJ2-1	-	-	13	CATSTPGLPRSIF	TGTGCCACCAGCACTCCGGGACTCCCTCGGTCGATCTTC
TRBV18	TRBJ2-5	-	-	15	CASSPLQGPRETQYF	TGTGCCAGCTCACCATTACAGGGTCCTAGAGAGACCCAGTACTTC
TRBV27	TRBJ2-7	-	-	14	CASSFVGDLYEQYF	TGTGCCAGCAGTTTTGTAGGGGATTTATACGAGCAGTACTTC
TRBV2	TRBJ1-2	-	-	13	CASSVGGNYGYTF	TGTGCCAGCAGTGTGGGGGGGAACTATGGCTACACCTTC
TRBV29-1	TRBJ2-3	-	-	15	CSVEVPQVWADTQYF	TGCAGCGTTGAAGTTCCCCAGGTATGGGCAGATACGCAGTATTTT
TRBV4-2	TRBJ2-1	TRBD2	-	16	CASSPPTSGRANEQFF	TGTGCCAGCAGCCCCCCGACTAGCGGGAGGGCCAATGAGCAGTTCTTC
TRBV6-4	TRBJ2-7	TRBD2	once	16	CASSAGTSGRFYEQYF	TGTGCCAGCAGCGCCGGGACTAGCGGGAGATTCTACGAGCAGTACTTC
TRBV27	TRBJ1-1	-	-	13	CASSLSALAEAFF	TGTGCCAGCAGTTTATCGGCTCTCGCTGAAGCTTTCTTT
TRBV6-1	TRBJ1-1	-	-	13	CASSEDQVTEAFF	TGTGCCAGCAGTGAAGATCAGGTGACTGAAGCTTTCTTT
TRBV2	TRBJ2-7	TRBD2	-	14	CASSDLAGVYEQYF	TGTGCCAGCAGTGACCTAGCGGGAGTCTACGAGCAGTACTTC
TRBV18	TRBJ2-1	-	-	15	CASSPLYRAGREQFF	TGTGCCAGCTCACCCCTTTACAGGGCAGGGCGGGAGCAGTTCTTC
TRBV28	TRBJ1-4	TRBD1	-	15	CASSYQTGDNEKLFF	TGTGCCAGCAGTTACCAGACAGGGGATAATGAAAAACTGTTTTTT
TRBV28	TRBJ1-1	-	-	16	CASSPRGPLRGTEAFF	TGTGCCAGCAGCCCACGAGGGCCACTACGGGGTACTGAAGCTTTCTTT
TRBV6-4	TRBJ1-1	TRBD1	few	13	CASRGQPNTEAFF	TGTGCCAGCAGGGGACAGCCGAACACTGAAGCTTTCTTT
TRBV27	TRBJ2-1	-	-	15	CASSSKIPLDNEQFF	TGTGCCAGCTCCTCTAAAATCCCCCTAGATAATGAGCAGTTCTTC
TRBV12-5	TRBJ1-5	-	-	19	CASGLDRDLGGYSNQPQHF	TGTGCTAGTGGTTTGGACCGGGACCTCGGGGGTTATAGCAATCAGCCCCAGCATTTT
TRBV29-1	TRBJ2-1	TRBD1	once	12	CSVRQGVNEQFF	TGCAGCGTTAGACAGGGGGTCAATGAGCAGTTCTTC
TRBV2	TRBJ1-5	TRBD1	-	14	CASGGTGLGQPQHF	TGTGCCAGCGGAGGGACAGGCTTAGGGCAGCCCCAGCATTTT
TRBV9	TRBJ2-1	TRBD2	-	15	CASSVGGSGRNEQFF	TGTGCCAGCAGCGTAGGTGGTAGCGGGAGAAATGAGCAGTTCTTC
TRBV15	TRBJ2-1	-	-	13	CATRPGVYNEQFF	TGTGCCACCAGACCGGGGGTGTACAATGAGCAGTTCTTC
TRBV2	TRBJ1-5	-	-	13	CASGAQSNQPQHF	TGTGCCAGCGGGGCACAAAGCAATCAGCCCCAGCATTTT
TRBV28	TRBJ2-2	TRBD2	-	17	CASSPSVAGVDTGELFF	TGTGCCAGCAGTCCCTCGGTAGCGGGAGTAGACACCGGGGAGCTGTTTTTT
TRBV29-1	TRBJ1-1	-	-	14	CSVEGTGLNTEAFF	TGCAGCGTTGAAGGAACGGGATTAAACACTGAAGCTTTCTTT
TRBV7-9	TRBJ1-1	-	-	13	CAAGGVRHTEAFF	TGTGCCGCGGGGGGGGTTAGGCACACTGAAGCTTTCTTT
TRBV7-2	TRBJ2-1	TRBD2	-	15	CASSFETSGRYEQFF	TGTGCCAGCAGCTTTGAGACTAGCGGGAGATATGAGCAGTTCTTC
TRBV6-6	TRBJ1-2	TRBD1	-	14	CASSISGQNYGYTF	TGTGCCAGCAGTATCTCGGGACAGAACTATGGCTACACCTTC
TRBV29-1	TRBJ2-7	TRBD1	-	15	CSSGRGTGGAYEQYF	TGCAGCTCGGGGAGGGGGACAGGGGGCGCGTACGAGCAGTACTTC
TRBV12-5	TRBJ2-1	TRBD2	-	19	CASGLSGLAGGSSYNEQFF	TGTGCTAGTGGTCTCTCGGGACTAGCGGGAGGGAGCTCCTACAATGAGCAGTTCTTC
TRBV19	TRBJ1-5	TRBD1	-	15	CASSEGTGGNQPQHF	TGTGCCAGTAGTGAGGGGACAGGAGGCAATCAGCCCCAGCATTTT
TRBV28	TRBJ2-3	TRBD1	once	15	CASRRDSSYTDTQYF	TGTGCCAGCAGACGGGACAGCAGTTACACAGATACGCAGTATTTT
TRBV10-3	TRBJ2-7	TRBD1	-	15	CAISDFGQGIGEQYF	TGTGCCATCAGTGACTTTGGACAGGGGATTGGAGAGCAGTACTTC
TRBV5-1	TRBJ2-1	TRBD1	-	14	CASSLRQGNNEQFF	TGCGCCAGCAGCCTAAGACAGGGAAACAATGAGCAGTTCTTC
TRBV29-1	TRBJ2-3	TRBD2	-	16	CSVRKGLAASTDTQYF	TGCAGCGTCCGAAAAGGACTAGCGGCTAGCACAGATACGCAGTATTTT
TRBV4-1	TRBJ2-5	TRBD2	-	15	CASRFVSSGIETQYF	TGCGCCAGCAGATTCGTGTCTAGCGGGATTGAGACCCAGTACTTC
TRBV11-2	TRBJ2-1	TRBD2	-	16	CASSPGEGSSYNEQFF	TGTGCCAGCAGCCCCGGGGAGGGATCTTCTTACAATGAGCAGTTCTTC
TRBV5-8	TRBJ1-1	-	few	15	CASSLAWAENTEAFF	TGTGCCAGCAGCTTGGCCTGGGCAGAGAACACTGAAGCTTTCTTT
TRBV28	TRBJ1-5	-	-	15	CASTTVNHSNQPQHF	TGTGCCAGCACAACAGTGAACCATAGCAATCAGCCCCAGCATTTT
TRBV5-1	TRBJ1-1	-	-	13	CASSSVLETEAFF	TGCGCCAGCAGTTCTGTACTTGAAACTGAAGCTTTCTTT
TRBV28	TRBJ2-3	-	once	15	CASSLSGGKTDTQYF	TGTGCCAGCAGTTTATCCGGCGGGAAGACAGATACGCAGTATTTT
TRBV6-1	TRBJ2-7	-	-	12	CASSELGYEQYF	TGTGCCAGCAGTGAACTCGGGTACGAGCAGTACTTC